The 15 T cell receptor beta chains presented below share a single source sample, sequenced in a study of Tregs in tolerant kidney transplant recipients. Recipients received nonmyeloablative bone marrow transplants from related graft donors, with transient mixed chimerism. Profiling relied on immunoSEQ multiplex PCR, and the TCRdb table lists in-frame clones only, not all of them. Found here are 12,000 to 15,000 clones; the top ten clones hold about 3.3%. Sequencing was performed on CD4+ T cells from blood (PBMCs), taken 12 months after the transplant. These receptors all come from a human patient who received a combined kidney and bone marrow transplant. These T cells may partly come from the graft donor.

A word on this clone: The read falls 3 residues short of the CDR3 end, and the missing part is taken from the germline J gene. The chain carries TRBV28 and TRBJ1-2; D may be TRBD1 (6 bases). CDR3 size: 13 residues. In germline, CDR1 is MDHEN, CDR2 SYDVKM. The CDR3 bases that were read are TGTGCCAGCAGGCCCCCGACAGGATACGGC. It codes for CASRPPTGYG. The entire CDR3 is CASRPPTGYGYTF.

Comments on this clone: The read halts 3 residues ahead of the CDR3 end, with the missing end drawn from the germline J gene. The chain couples TRBV10-3 to TRBJ2-7; maybe TRBD1 (6 bases). Trimming pared 3 bases from V and 4 bases from J, leaving 16 bases between. The CDR3 runs 15 residues. Germline V gives CDR1 ENHRY, CDR2 SYGVKD. CDR3 loop: CAISEGGPTLYEQYF. The covered CDR3 bases are TGTGCCATCAGTGAAGGGGGTCCGACGTTGTACGAG.

With respect to this clone: The junction departs from germline at one end; a sequencing error may be responsible. Coverage ceases 3 residues before the CDR3 finishes, and the germline J gene fills in the end. This chain uses TRBV13 with TRBJ2-7; 13 positions match TRBD2. Germline lookup yields CDR1 PRHDT and CDR2 FYEKMQ (reference sequence). There are 19 residues in the CDR3. The sequenced part of the CDR3 DNA is TGTGCCAGCAGCCTAGGGACTAGCGGGATTCAGGGACCTAGGTACGAG. The encoded protein is CASSLGTSGIQGPRYE. The complete CDR3 sequence is CASSLGTSGIQGPRYEQYF.

Of note for this clone: Coverage ceases 3 residues before the CDR3 finishes, and the germline J gene fills in the end. This chain links TRBV19 with TRBJ1-5; no definite D call. The CDR3 runs to 15 residues. Germline V gene data show CDR1 as LNHDA and CDR2 as SQIVND (reference sequence). Trimming removed 3 bases at V and 0 bases at J, with 9 bases between. The CDR3 sequence: CASSILSDSNQPQHF. CDR3 DNA, as far as it was read: TGTGCCAGTAGTATTCTTTCAGATAGCAATCAGCCC.

CDR3 loop: CASSISASGSSSSARLEQYF. CDR3 bases read: TGTGCCAGTAGTATAAGCGCTAGCGGGAGTTCAAGTTCGGCTCGTCTCGAG. The chain carries TRBV19 and TRBJ2-7; 10 nucleotides line up with TRBD2. Sequencing ends 3 residues short of the CDR3 end; the germline J gene provides the rest. Germline CDR1 and CDR2: LNHDA and SQIVND (reference sequence). The CDR3 runs 20 residues. The trim removed 2 bases at V and 6 bases at J, leaving 22 bases unmatched.

As for this clone: The read comes to an end 3 residues before the CDR3 does, leaving the germline J gene to fill in the end. This chain links TRBV11-1 with TRBJ2-2; weak D call: TRBD1 (6 bases). The V end was cut by 6 bases, the J end by 5 bases, with 16 bases between. CDR3 length equals 15 residues. The V gene's germline CDR1 is SGHAT and CDR2 FQDESV (reference sequence). CDR3 DNA, as far as it was read: TGTGCCAGCAGGCTCCGGGACACCTTGACCGGGGAG. Amino acids: CASRLRDTLTGE. The entire CDR3 reads CASRLRDTLTGELFF.

Comments on this clone: The read is 3 residues too short to cover the CDR3 end, so that end is filled in from the germline J gene. This chain uses TRBV7-7 with TRBJ2-2; TRBD2 aligns across 10 bases. The V and J ends lost 8 bases and 4 bases, in that order; junction bases with no gene match: 1. The CDR3 contains 13 residues. Germline lookup yields CDR1 SSHAT and CDR2 FNYEAQ (reference sequence). The CDR3 DNA, read in part, is TGTGCCAGCGAGCGGGAGGGCACCGGGGAG. This sequence encodes CASEREGTGE. The complete CDR3 reads CASEREGTGELFF. Looking up the rest from reference TRBV7-7 and TRBJ2-2 gives the full variable domain: GAGVSQSPRYKVTKRGQDVTLRCDPISSHATLYWYQQALGQGPEFLTYFNYEAQPDKSGLPSDRFSAERPEGSISTLTIQRTEQRDSAMYRCASEREGTGELFFGEGSRLTVL.

In regard to this clone: The read ends 3 residues early relative to the CDR3; the germline J gene fills the gap. This chain uses TRBV18 with TRBJ2-7; tentative D call: TRBD1 (6 bases). CDR1 and CDR2 (germline): KGHSH, LQKENI. Trimming took 5 bases from V and 0 from J, leaving 11 bases between them. CDR3 length equals 14 residues. The CDR3 sequence: CASSTRTASYEQYF. Partial CDR3 DNA: TGTGCCAGCTCAACCCGGACAGCCTCCTACGAG.

Comment on this clone: The DNA ends 3 residues before the CDR3 does, and the rest of the CDR3 is filled in from the germline J gene. The chain recombines TRBV14 with TRBJ2-7; D possibly uses TRBD1 or TRBD2 (6 bases each). This CDR3 has 14 amino acids. The V end was cut by 6 bases, the J end by 2 bases, with 14 bases between. The germline gives CDR1 SGHDN, CDR2 FVKESK. Partial CDR3 DNA: TGTGCCAGCAGGGGAACAGGGAGGACCTACGAG. Encoded protein: CASRGTGRTYE. The entire CDR3 reads CASRGTGRTYEQYF.

Points on this clone: Germline and junction disagree at one end, which may indicate a read error. Read sequence stops 3 residues before the CDR3 end, and the germline J gene provides the missing end. This rearrangement joins TRBV20-1 to TRBJ2-7; 8 positions agree with TRBD2. This CDR3 comprises 13 residues. The germline V gene has CDR1 DFQATT and CDR2 SNEGSKA (reference sequence). The CDR3 DNA, read in part, is TGCGGTGCCCCAGGACTAGCAGGGTACGAG. Translating gives CGAPGLAGYE. Given in full, the CDR3 is CGAPGLAGYEQYF.

A note on this clone: The read ends 3 residues before the CDR3 terminus; that terminus is restored from the germline J gene. The rearrangement links TRBV7-2 to TRBJ2-7, with 8 nucleotides matching TRBD1. Germline V gene data show CDR1 as SGHTA and CDR2 as FQGNSA. V lost 5 bases to trimming and J lost 4 bases; unmatched junction nucleotides: 7. This CDR3 region has 14 residues. The chain's CDR3 is CASSRQGSVYEQYF. The sequenced CDR3 bases are TGTGCCAGCAGCCGACAGGGGTCCGTTTACGAG.

This clone is medium-sized by frequency. The observed sequence ends 3 residues before the CDR3 terminus, with the missing tail filled in from the germline J gene. The chain links TRBV30 to TRBJ1-1; unclear D gene. The CDR3 has 14 amino acids. CDR1 is GTSNPN, CDR2 SVGIG, per germline (reference sequence). Partial CDR3 DNA: TGTGCCTGGAGTGCGGTACGGCCCATCGGGGAA. Protein: CAWSAVRPIGE. The whole CDR3 sequence reads CAWSAVRPIGEAFF.

CDR3 sequence: CSARDLRGVISNEQFF. Incomplete CDR3 DNA: TGCAGTGCTAGAGATCTGAGAGGGGTAATTTCCAATGAG. This sequence joins TRBV20-1 and TRBJ2-1; D possibly matches TRBD1 or TRBD2 (5 bases each). From the germline J gene comes the end of the CDR3, since the read stops 3 residues before it. This CDR3 region has 16 residues. Trimming stripped 0 bases from V and 6 bases from J, with 18 bases between. From germline, CDR1 is DFQATT and CDR2 SNEGSKA (reference sequence).

As for this clone: Coverage ceases 3 residues before the CDR3 finishes, and the germline J gene fills in the end. J is TRBJ1-5 and V is TRBV2; D uncertain. Trimming stripped 5 bases from V and 0 bases from J, with 8 bases between. CDR3 length equals 14 residues. Germline V gene sequence: CDR1 SNHLY, CDR2 FYNNEI. This chain's CDR3 is CASSTEYSNQPQHF. CDR3 bases read: TGTGCCAGCAGTACAGAGTATAGCAATCAGCCC.

As regards this clone: The CDR3 extends 3 residues past the end of the read, so its final part is completed from the germline J gene. This chain joins TRBV5-1 and TRBJ2-7, with 7 nucleotides matching TRBD2. The length of the CDR3 is 13 residues. V dropped 2 bases and J dropped 3; count of bases not matched to a gene: 2. Germline-derived CDR1 and CDR2 are SGHRS and YFSETQ. CDR3 bases read: TGCGCCAGCAGCTTTGGACTAGTCTACGAG. This codes for CASSFGLVYE. The CDR3 in full is CASSFGLVYEQYF.